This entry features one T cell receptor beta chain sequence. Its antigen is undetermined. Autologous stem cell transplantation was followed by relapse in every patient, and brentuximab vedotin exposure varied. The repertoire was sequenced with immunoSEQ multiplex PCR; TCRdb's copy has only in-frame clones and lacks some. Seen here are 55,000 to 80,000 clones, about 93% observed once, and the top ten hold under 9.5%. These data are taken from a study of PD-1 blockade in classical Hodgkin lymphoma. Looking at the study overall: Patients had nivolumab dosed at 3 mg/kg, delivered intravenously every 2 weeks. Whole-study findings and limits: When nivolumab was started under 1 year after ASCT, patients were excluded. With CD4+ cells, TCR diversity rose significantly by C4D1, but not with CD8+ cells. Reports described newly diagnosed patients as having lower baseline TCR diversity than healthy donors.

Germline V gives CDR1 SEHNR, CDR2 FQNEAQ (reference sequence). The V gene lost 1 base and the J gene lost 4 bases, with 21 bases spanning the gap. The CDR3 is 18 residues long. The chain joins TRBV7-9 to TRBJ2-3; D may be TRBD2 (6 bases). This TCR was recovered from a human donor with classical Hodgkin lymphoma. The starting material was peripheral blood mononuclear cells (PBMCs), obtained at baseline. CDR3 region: CASSLDFGRLGMADTQYF. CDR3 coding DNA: TGTGCCAGCAGCTTAGATTTTGGGCGACTAGGGATGGCAGATACGCAGTATTTT.